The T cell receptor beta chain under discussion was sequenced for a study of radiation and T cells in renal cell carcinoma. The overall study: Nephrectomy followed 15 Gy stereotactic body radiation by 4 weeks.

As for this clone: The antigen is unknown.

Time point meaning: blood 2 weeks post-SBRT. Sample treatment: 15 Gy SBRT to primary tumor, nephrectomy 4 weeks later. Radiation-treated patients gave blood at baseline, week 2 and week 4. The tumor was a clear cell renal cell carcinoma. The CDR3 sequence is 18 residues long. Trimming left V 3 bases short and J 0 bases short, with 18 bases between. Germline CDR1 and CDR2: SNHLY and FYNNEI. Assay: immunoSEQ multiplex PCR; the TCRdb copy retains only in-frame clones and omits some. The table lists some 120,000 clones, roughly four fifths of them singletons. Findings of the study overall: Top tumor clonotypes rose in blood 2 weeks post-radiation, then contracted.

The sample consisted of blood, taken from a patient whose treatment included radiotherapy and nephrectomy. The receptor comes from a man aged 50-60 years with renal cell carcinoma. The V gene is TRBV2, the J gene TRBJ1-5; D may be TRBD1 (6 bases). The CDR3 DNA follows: TGTGCCAGCAGTGAGGGGGGGGCAGGGCTTTATAGCAATCAGCCCCAGCATTTT. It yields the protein CASSEGGAGLYSNQPQHF. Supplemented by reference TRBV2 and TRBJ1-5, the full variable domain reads EPEVTQTPSHQVTQMGQEVILRCVPISNHLYFYWYRQILGQKVEFLVSFYNNEISEKSEIFDDQFSVERPDGSNFTLKIRSTKLEDSAMYFCASSEGGAGLYSNQPQHFGDGTRLSIL.